The 17 T cell receptor beta chains below come from one sample, sequenced in a study of graft-versus-host responses after intestinal transplantation. Method: immunoSEQ multiplex PCR; TCRdb's copy keeps in-frame clones and lacks some. This table has about 8,600 clones, around 33% appearing once. The material sequenced was alloreactive CD4+ T cells from a mixed lymphocyte reaction culture, taken before intestinal transplant. As to subset: CFSE-low proliferating T cells sorted from approximately 6-day pre-transplant mixed lymphocyte reaction (GvH or HvG direction). The receptors shown here come from a human patient who received an intestinal transplant.

The chain has TRBV4-1 and TRBJ2-1; D might be TRBD2 (5 bases). Germline V gives CDR1 MGHRA, CDR2 YSYEKL. With 5 bases removed from V and 3 bases from J, the gap between germline ends came to 14 bases. The CDR3 extends over 15 amino acids. The DNA of the CDR3 is TGCGCCAGCAGCTATTCTCGGGGAAACTACAATGAGCAGTTCTTC. Translating it yields CASSYSRGNYNEQFF.

The J gene is TRBJ2-2, the V gene TRBV7-2; D not resolved. V lost 3 bases to trimming and J lost 5 bases, with 16 bases between them. The germline gives CDR1 SGHTA, CDR2 FQGNSA. CDR3 length: 16 residues. The CDR3 sequence: CASSLMWPATTGELFF. CDR3 DNA sequence: TGTGCCAGCAGCTTGATGTGGCCAGCGACTACCGGGGAGCTGTTTTTT.

Note on this clone: Because it lacks the conserved phenylalanine or tryptophan at the end, this CDR3 is likely a read error. This chain connects TRBV28 to TRBJ2-7, with a possible D match to TRBD1 (5 bases). Germline assignment: CDR1 MDHEN and CDR2 SYDVKM. This CDR3 region has 14 residues. The V gene lost 2 bases and the J gene lost 5 bases, with 13 bases spanning the gap. This CDR3 is CASSLVQGKDEQYL. The CDR3 nucleotides are TGTGCCAGCAGTTTAGTGCAGGGTAAGGACGAGCAGTACCTC.

The chain couples TRBV6-5 to TRBJ1-5; D remains unclear. Germline CDR1 is MNHEY and CDR2 is SVGAGI. The CDR3 loop spans 13 amino acids. V lost 6 bases and J 4 bases, leaving 10 bases between the germline ends. CDR3 in amino acids: CASRFPGNQPQHF. The CDR3 DNA sequence: TGTGCCAGCAGATTTCCGGGTAATCAGCCCCAGCATTTT.

The chain couples TRBV2 to TRBJ2-4; D call uncertain. Germline V gene data show CDR1 as SNHLY and CDR2 as FYNNEI. The CDR3 spans 15 residues. The germline V and J ends were trimmed by 2 bases and 0 bases, with 8 bases remaining between them. CDR3 amino acids: CASSEQTLAKNIQYF. CDR3 sequence (DNA): TGTGCCAGCAGTGAACAGACTCTAGCCAAAAACATTCAGTACTTC.

The rearrangement links TRBV19 to TRBJ2-7, with TRBD1 identical over 10 bases. The V segment lost 8 bases and the J segment 4 bases; nucleotides outside the gene matches: 8. The CDR3 length is 14 residues. Germline-derived CDR1 and CDR2 are LNHDA and SQIVND (reference sequence). CDR3 bases: TGTGCCAGTTCACCCGGGACAGGGGTGTACGAGCAGTACTTC. Amino acid sequence: CASSPGTGVYEQYF.

Regarding this clone: The identical CDR3 is also encoded by other nucleotide sequences in the sample. The chain recombines TRBV28 with TRBJ2-7, with D perhaps matching TRBD2 (6 bases). CDR1 MDHEN and CDR2 SYDVKM come from the germline V gene. Trimming took off 7 bases at V and 3 bases at J, with 16 bases between the two ends. The CDR3 totals 14 residues. DNA of the CDR3: TGTGCCAGCACCTTGTGGGGACTCCTCTACGAGCAGTACTTC. It codes for CASTLWGLLYEQYF. The variable domain in full, completed from reference TRBV28 and TRBJ2-7, reads DVKVTQSSRYLVKRTGEKVFLECVQDMDHENMFWYRQDPGLGLRLIYFSYDVKMKEKGDIPEGYSVSREKKERFSLILESASTNQTSMYLCASTLWGLLYEQYFGPGTRLTVT.

The chain links TRBV7-3 to TRBJ1-5; D gene unclear. The ends were cut back, 2 bases at V and 4 bases at J, with 6 bases in the middle. Germline V gene data show CDR1 as SGHTA and CDR2 as FQGTGA. This CDR3 region has 13 residues. CDR3 sequence reads: CASSLGENQPQHF. The CDR3 DNA reads TGTGCCAGCAGCTTAGGGGAGAATCAGCCCCAGCATTTT.

This clone was seen more than once but under ten times. The rearrangement uses TRBV5-4 and TRBJ2-2, with TRBD2 matching 7 bases. The CDR3 sequence is 17 residues long. The J segment lost 2 bases and the V segment lost 4 bases, leaving 11 bases of the junction unmatched. CDR1 and CDR2 (germline): SGHNT, YYREEE (reference sequence). The CDR3 DNA follows: TGTGCCAGCAGCCAACCTTCTAGCGGAACCAACACCGGGGAGCTGTTTTTT. It codes for CASSQPSSGTNTGELFF.

The J gene is TRBJ1-4, the V gene TRBV4-3; 8 positions match TRBD1. The CDR3 extends over 15 amino acids. J was trimmed by 2 bases and V by 2 bases; bases with no gene match: 1. CDR1 and CDR2 from the germline V gene are LGHNA and YSLEER. CDR3 in DNA: TGCGCCAGCAGCCAATGGACAGGGACTAATGAAAAACTGTTTTTT. Its translation: CASSQWTGTNEKLFF.

The V call is TRBV2, the J call TRBJ2-5; 11 bases are a match to TRBD2. With 4 bases clipped from V and 2 bases from J, the junction kept 3 bases outside the gene matches. The CDR3 loop spans 15 amino acids. Looked up from germline, CDR1 is SNHLY and CDR2 is FYNNEI. The CDR3 DNA sequence: TGTGCCAGCAGTGCGGGACTAGCGGATCAAGAGACCCAGTACTTC. Translated: CASSAGLADQETQYF.

Relative to its sample, this clone is medium-sized. The rearrangement uses TRBV27 and TRBJ2-2; no firm D call. V lost 5 bases and J lost 2, with 6 bases in between. Germline CDR1 MNHEY, CDR2 SMNVEV (reference sequence). This CDR3 comprises 13 residues. DNA for the CDR3: TGTGCCAGCAGTCCGAGAAACACCGGGGAGCTGTTTTTT. As protein: CASSPRNTGELFF.

This clone was observed a handful of times. The genes are TRBV4-2 and TRBJ2-1; TRBD1 agrees at 8 bases. CDR1 is LGHNA and CDR2 is YNFKEQ in the germline V gene. V lost 0 bases and J lost 3; bases outside the gene matches: 1. The CDR3 totals 15 residues. CDR3 amino acids: CASSQETGGYNEQFF. DNA of the CDR3: TGTGCCAGCAGCCAAGAAACAGGGGGCTACAATGAGCAGTTCTTC.

In its sample, this clone was seen a few times. The chain has TRBV30 and TRBJ1-5, with TRBD1 matching 8 bases. The CDR3 contains 14 residues. Germline V gene sequence: CDR1 GTSNPN, CDR2 SVGIG (reference sequence). V lost 5 bases and J lost 5; bases outside the gene matches: 8. The CDR3 loop reads CAWDRTGGYQPQHF. The CDR3, as DNA: TGTGCCTGGGACCGAACAGGGGGGTATCAGCCCCAGCATTTT.

The chain uses TRBV7-8 and TRBJ2-5; no reliable D call. Germline V gene data show CDR1 as SGHVS and CDR2 as FQNEAQ. The CDR3 extends over 14 amino acids. Deletions cut 6 bases from V and 5 bases from J, with 16 bases between. This CDR3 reads CASRVHEVSETQYF. CDR3 nucleotide sequence: TGTGCCAGCAGGGTCCACGAGGTTAGCGAGACCCAGTACTTC.

This clone was recorded a few times. V usage is TRBV25-1 and J usage is TRBJ2-7, with D possibly matching TRBD1 (5 bases). The V gene lost 5 bases and the J gene lost 3 bases, with 8 bases spanning the gap. CDR3 size: 12 residues. The germline V gene encodes CDR1 MGHDK and CDR2 SYGVNS. CDR3 residues: CASSLQGYEQYF. The CDR3 bases are TGTGCCAGCAGTCTTCAGGGCTACGAGCAGTACTTC.

This clone is classed as medium-sized. V is TRBV11-2 and J is TRBJ1-3; tentatively, D is TRBD1 (5 bases). From germline, CDR1 is SGHAT and CDR2 FQNNGV. Trimming left V 5 bases short and J 0 bases short, with 11 bases between. This CDR3 contains 15 residues. The CDR3 nucleotides are TGTGCCAGCAGCACGGGACTGCTCTCTGGAAACACCATATATTTT. Translating gives CASSTGLLSGNTIYF.